This is a list of T cell receptor beta chains from one sample in a study of T cells in Graves' hyperthyroidism and ophthalmopathy. TCRdb re-analysed the multiplex PCR reads in MiXCR, keeping a single row per CDR3 protein. This table holds roughly 700,000 distinct CDR3 sequences, about 14% found once. Sequencing used blood. These receptors all come from a woman aged 18-29 years with Graves' hyperthyroidism. Each CDR3 is given with its conserved first and last residue. The D gene is left open where the match is weak. The size entry is marked missing in some rows and otherwise reads once, few, many or a size class.

clone size: NA; J gene: TRBJ2-6; V gene: TRBV30; D gene: TRBD1; CDR3 DNA: TGTGCCTGGAGTACCCAACGGACAGGGGAATTCTCTGGGGCCAACGTCCTGACTTTC; CDR3 protein: CAWSTQRTGEFSGANVLTF
clone size: many; J gene: TRBJ1-5; V gene: TRBV11-2; D gene: NA; CDR3 DNA: TGTGCCAGCAGCTTAGTAGGAACGTATAGCAATCAGCCCCAGCATTTT; CDR3 protein: CASSLVGTYSNQPQHF
clone size: NA; J gene: TRBJ2-2; V gene: TRBV29-1; D gene: TRBD1; CDR3 DNA: TGCAGCATATGGACAGGGTCGAACACCGGGGAGCTGTTTTTT; CDR3 protein: CSIWTGSNTGELFF
clone size: many; J gene: TRBJ1-3; V gene: TRBV9; D gene: NA; CDR3 DNA: TGTGCCAGCAGCGTAGCGGTAGCGAGCTCTGGAAACACCATATATTTT; CDR3 protein: CASSVAVASSGNTIYF
clone size: few; J gene: TRBJ2-7; V gene: TRBV6-1; D gene: NA; CDR3 DNA: TGTGCCAGCTGTGTATGGGGAGGAGAGGCCTACGAGCAGTACTTC; CDR3 protein: CASCVWGGEAYEQYF
clone size: many; J gene: TRBJ1-2; V gene: TRBV6-1; D gene: TRBD1; CDR3 DNA: TGTGCCAGCAGTACTCGGACAGGGGGGACCTATGGCTACACCTTC; CDR3 protein: CASSTRTGGTYGYTF
clone size: many; J gene: TRBJ2-3; V gene: TRBV2; D gene: NA; CDR3 DNA: TGTGCCAGCAGTGAAAGATTCCGGGACGGAAGCACAGATACGCAGTATTTT; CDR3 protein: CASSERFRDGSTDTQYF
clone size: many; J gene: TRBJ2-7; V gene: TRBV28; D gene: TRBD2; CDR3 DNA: TGTGCCAGCAGTTTATGGCGGGAGAGGACCTACGAGCAGTACTTC; CDR3 protein: CASSLWRERTYEQYF
clone size: few; J gene: TRBJ2-2; V gene: TRBV20-1; D gene: NA; CDR3 DNA: TGCAGTGCAAGGGGGGGGGGCGGAGTGAACACCGGGGAGCTGTTTTTT; CDR3 protein: CSARGGGGVNTGELFF
clone size: many; J gene: TRBJ2-7; V gene: TRBV20-1; D gene: NA; CDR3 DNA: TGCAGTGCTGCTCGGTCGGAAAGGGAGCAGTACTTC; CDR3 protein: CSAARSEREQYF
clone size: NA; J gene: TRBJ1-5; V gene: TRBV20-1; D gene: TRBD1; CDR3 DNA: TGCAGTGCTTCCCGGGGGGGACAGGGAAATCAGCCCCAGCATTTT; CDR3 protein: CSASRGGQGNQPQHF
clone size: few; J gene: TRBJ2-5; V gene: TRBV28; D gene: TRBD2; CDR3 DNA: TGTGCCAGCAGTTTATCTAGTCTTTTAGCGGGAGGGCCCCCCGGTAAGACCCAGTACTTC; CDR3 protein: CASSLSSLLAGGPPGKTQYF
clone size: many; J gene: TRBJ2-2; V gene: TRBV11-3; D gene: TRBD2; CDR3 DNA: TGTGCCAGCAGCCGCGACCCAGCGGGAGCCGACACCGGGGAGCTGTTTTTT; CDR3 protein: CASSRDPAGADTGELFF
clone size: few; J gene: TRBJ2-2; V gene: TRBV6-1; D gene: TRBD1; CDR3 DNA: TGTGCCAGCAGTGACACAGGGGGCGGAAACACCGGGGAGCTGTTTTTT; CDR3 protein: CASSDTGGGNTGELFF
clone size: many; J gene: TRBJ1-2; V gene: TRBV30; D gene: NA; CDR3 DNA: TGTGCCTGGAGCACCGCGGGGGGGGCGAGTCATGGCTACACCTTC; CDR3 protein: CAWSTAGGASHGYTF
clone size: NA; J gene: TRBJ2-5; V gene: TRBV30; D gene: NA; CDR3 DNA: TGTGCCTGGAGTGAGAGGGATCGTGGGTACTTC; CDR3 protein: CAWSERDRGYF
clone size: many; J gene: TRBJ1-4; V gene: TRBV6-1; D gene: NA; CDR3 DNA: TGTGCCAGCAGCCCCGCCAGGACGGCAACTAATGAAAAACTGTTTTTT; CDR3 protein: CASSPARTATNEKLFF
clone size: many; J gene: TRBJ1-2; V gene: TRBV7-2; D gene: NA; CDR3 DNA: TGTGCCAGCAGCTTAGGGGGAGGCTATGGCTACACCTTC; CDR3 protein: CASSLGGGYGYTF
clone size: many; J gene: TRBJ1-1; V gene: TRBV19; D gene: NA; CDR3 DNA: TGTGCCACTCTGGGCCCAGCCACCAAAGCTTTCTTT; CDR3 protein: CATLGPATKAFF
clone size: many; J gene: TRBJ1-1; V gene: TRBV7-3; D gene: TRBD1; CDR3 DNA: TGTGCCAGCAGCTCCGTCGACAGGGCTGAAGCTTTCTTT; CDR3 protein: CASSSVDRAEAFF
clone size: few; J gene: TRBJ2-7; V gene: TRBV29-1; D gene: TRBD2; CDR3 DNA: TGCAGCGGTATAGCGGGGGGGAGCTCCTACGAGCAGTACTTC; CDR3 protein: CSGIAGGSSYEQYF
clone size: many; J gene: TRBJ2-7; V gene: TRBV5-1; D gene: TRBD1; CDR3 DNA: TGCGCCAGCAGTCGGAGACAGGGCGAAAACGAGCAGTACTTC; CDR3 protein: CASSRRQGENEQYF
clone size: many; J gene: TRBJ1-1; V gene: TRBV29-1; D gene: NA; CDR3 DNA: TGCAGCGTTGAAATCGGGTATCGTGTGGGACGGAGAGTAATGAACACTGAAGCTTTCTTT; CDR3 protein: CSVEIGYRVGRRVMNTEAFF
clone size: few; J gene: TRBJ1-3; V gene: TRBV6-5; D gene: NA; CDR3 DNA: TGTGCCAGCAGTTACTTGGGTGCGGGCCCAGCGGGAAACACCATATATTTT; CDR3 protein: CASSYLGAGPAGNTIYF
clone size: NA; J gene: TRBJ2-1; V gene: TRBV12-3/TRBV12-4; D gene: NA; CDR3 DNA: TGTGCCAGCAGTTTTCGCCAAGGGGGTGATGAGCAGTTCTTC; CDR3 protein: CASSFRQGGDEQFF
clone size: NA; J gene: TRBJ2-1; V gene: TRBV24-1; D gene: TRBD2; CDR3 DNA: TGTGCCACCAGAACCGGGACTAGTGGGAGTTATGAGCAGTTCTTC; CDR3 protein: CATRTGTSGSYEQFF
clone size: many; J gene: TRBJ1-5; V gene: TRBV28; D gene: NA; CDR3 DNA: TGTGCCAGCACTATCGGGCGCAGGGCCAATCAGCCCCAGCATTTT; CDR3 protein: CASTIGRRANQPQHF
clone size: many; J gene: TRBJ2-3; V gene: TRBV20-1; D gene: NA; CDR3 DNA: TGCAGTGCTAGGGGGCCGGCAGATACGCAGTATTTT; CDR3 protein: CSARGPADTQYF
clone size: few; J gene: TRBJ2-7; V gene: TRBV5-1; D gene: NA; CDR3 DNA: TGCGCCAGCAGCCTGGGCCGCGGGGAACTGCTCCACGAGCAGTACTTC; CDR3 protein: CASSLGRGELLHEQYF
clone size: NA; J gene: TRBJ1-2; V gene: TRBV20-1; D gene: NA; CDR3 DNA: TGCAGTGCTCCCCAGGCGCTTAACTATGGCTACACCTTC; CDR3 protein: CSAPQALNYGYTF
clone size: few; J gene: TRBJ2-2; V gene: TRBV5-1; D gene: NA; CDR3 DNA: TGCGCCAGCAGCTCTTTTACGAACACCGGGGAGCCGTTTTTT; CDR3 protein: CASSSFTNTGEPFF
clone size: many; J gene: TRBJ1-2; V gene: TRBV20-1; D gene: NA; CDR3 DNA: TGCAGTGCTAGAAGCGAAGGATATGGCTACACCTTC; CDR3 protein: CSARSEGYGYTF
clone size: few; J gene: TRBJ2-1; V gene: TRBV6-2/TRBV6-3; D gene: NA; CDR3 DNA: TGTGCCAGCAGTGCTGTCCTCCGGGAGTCCGGGAATGAGCAGTTCTTC; CDR3 protein: CASSAVLRESGNEQFF
clone size: many; J gene: TRBJ2-2; V gene: TRBV28; D gene: NA; CDR3 DNA: TGTGCCAGCAGTTTAAGTGGAAGCGGGGAGCTGTTTTTT; CDR3 protein: CASSLSGSGELFF
clone size: many; J gene: TRBJ1-4; V gene: TRBV28; D gene: NA; CDR3 DNA: TGTGCCAGCAGCCAAGGGGGGGGGAATGAAAAACTGTTTTTT; CDR3 protein: CASSQGGGNEKLFF
clone size: NA; J gene: TRBJ1-4; V gene: TRBV7-9; D gene: TRBD1; CDR3 DNA: TGTGCCAGCAGCTTAGCGCGAACAGGGGGGGTAGAAGAAAAACTGTTTTTT; CDR3 protein: CASSLARTGGVEEKLFF
clone size: NA; J gene: TRBJ2-5; V gene: TRBV20-1; D gene: TRBD2; CDR3 DNA: TGCAGTGCTGGAGGGGGGACTAGCGGGTATCAAGAGACCCAGTACTTC; CDR3 protein: CSAGGGTSGYQETQYF
clone size: NA; J gene: TRBJ2-7; V gene: TRBV10-3; D gene: NA; CDR3 DNA: TGTGCCATCAGTGAGTCTGTGTACGAGCAGTACTTC; CDR3 protein: CAISESVYEQYF
clone size: many; J gene: TRBJ1-5; V gene: TRBV4-1; D gene: NA; CDR3 DNA: TGCGCCAGCAGCCAAGTGGGCGGCAGGGGTGGCGATCAGCCCCAGCATTTT; CDR3 protein: CASSQVGGRGGDQPQHF
clone size: many; J gene: TRBJ2-7; V gene: TRBV28; D gene: NA; CDR3 DNA: TGTGCCAGCACCCCTCCGGGGGTCTACGAGCAGTACTTC; CDR3 protein: CASTPPGVYEQYF
clone size: many; J gene: TRBJ2-2; V gene: TRBV27; D gene: TRBD2; CDR3 DNA: TGTGCCAGCGGGCCACTAGCGGGGGTGAACACCGGGGAGCTGTTTTTT; CDR3 protein: CASGPLAGVNTGELFF
clone size: few; J gene: TRBJ2-7; V gene: TRBV12-5; D gene: NA; CDR3 DNA: TGTGCTAGTGGTCTAGCCCGGACGGGCAACTACGAGCAGTACTTC; CDR3 protein: CASGLARTGNYEQYF
clone size: many; J gene: TRBJ2-3; V gene: TRBV4-2; D gene: NA; CDR3 DNA: TGTGCCAGCAACTTGGTCGACCCGCCTGCTTCCACAGATACGCAGTATTTT; CDR3 protein: CASNLVDPPASTDTQYF
clone size: few; J gene: TRBJ2-7; V gene: TRBV7-2; D gene: NA; CDR3 DNA: TGTGCCAGCAGCCCACCTGGGGTCCCCTACGAGCAGTACTTC; CDR3 protein: CASSPPGVPYEQYF
clone size: NA; J gene: TRBJ2-5; V gene: TRBV13; D gene: NA; CDR3 DNA: TGTGCCAGCAGCTTAGGGCAGGGACCATTTGAAGACCAAGAGACCCAGTACTTC; CDR3 protein: CASSLGQGPFEDQETQYF
clone size: NA; J gene: TRBJ1-5; V gene: TRBV5-1; D gene: NA; CDR3 DNA: TGCGCCAGCAGCTTGAATCCTGGGAATCAGCCCCAGCGTTTT; CDR3 protein: CASSLNPGNQPQRF
clone size: many; J gene: TRBJ2-2; V gene: TRBV3-1; D gene: TRBD1; CDR3 DNA: TGTGCCAGCAGTGACAGGGGGCTGAGCGGGGAGCTGTTTTTT; CDR3 protein: CASSDRGLSGELFF
clone size: NA; J gene: TRBJ1-2; V gene: TRBV19; D gene: TRBD1; CDR3 DNA: TGTGCCAGTAGTATAAGGGACAGACCCTATGGCTACACCTTC; CDR3 protein: CASSIRDRPYGYTF
clone size: many; J gene: TRBJ2-4; V gene: TRBV3-1; D gene: NA; CDR3 DNA: TGTGCCAGCAGCCAAGAGGGGTTTTGGACCAAAAACATTCAGTACTTC; CDR3 protein: CASSQEGFWTKNIQYF